This TCR beta chain was sequenced during a study of blood T cells in healthy people across ages (dated by TCRdb to about 2015). Regarding the complete study: In model experiments, template switching captured about one uniquely barcoded TCR beta cDNA molecule for every two T cells. The study measured age-related changes in TCR beta repertoire diversity using deep sequencing normalized with unique cDNA molecular identifiers. Donors were grouped into four age groups: young (average roughly 17 years), middle-aged (about 38), aged (around 62) and long-lived (roughly 80). To avoid experimental bias, donors of different ages were spread randomly across the sequencing lanes. The study analyzed two additional independent replicas of 1 million unique cDNA reads from the same blood draw for two donors, one aged 18 to 29 and one aged 80 or older.

Broader findings and caveats from the paper: Because profiling used bulk unsorted PBMCs, naive and antigen-experienced compartments could not be compared conclusively. As age increased, observed TCR beta diversity per million T cells dropped in a roughly linear way, and a significant reduction was already evident by age 40. There was a strong correlation between observed TCR beta diversity and the percentage of naive T cells measured by flow cytometry. Compared with the aged group, the long-lived group had more naive CD4+ T cells, fewer expanded clones and increased TCR diversity, suggesting age selection. Estimates of total diversity from one million sequenced T cells were regarded as lower bounds and underestimates. The CMV infection status of donors was not known, potentially confounding age-related changes in expanded clonotypes.

Systemically healthy Caucasian individuals from Russia, approximately 39 in total and aged about 6 to 95 years, were included as donors. Around 9.8 milliliters of peripheral blood were collected from each donor into EDTA-treated Vacutainer tubes. PBMCs were isolated by Ficoll-Paque density-gradient centrifugation, with at least 7 million obtained per sample. Total RNA, at least 6 micrograms per sample, was extracted from PBMCs with Trizol reagent. The percentages of naive CD45RAhigh/CD27high T cells were determined by flow cytometry on a PBMC aliquot from every donor. Ends trimmed: V by 5 bases, J by 4 bases; bases unmatched to a gene: 13. CDR1 and CDR2 were assigned from the germline V gene as SQVTM and ANQGSEA. From cysteine to phenylalanine, the CDR3 is 17 amino acids long. The CDR3 DNA has 51 bases and is translated from base 1. Turning to this clonotype: This receptor's antigen is unknown. Base quality data are lacking; no much larger clone is found one base away.

Library method: 5' RACE. Sequencing used an Illumina HiSeq 2500. A second PCR of about 6 to 11 cycles was performed with a sample-barcoded 5' primer and a J-beta primer mix. Each TCR beta cDNA molecule received a unique molecular identifier from a template-switch 5' adaptor carrying 12 random nucleotides. Each sample yielded at least 2.5 million CDR3-containing paired-end reads. First-strand cDNA was synthesized from all RNA with the Mint cDNA synthesis kit, primed by a TRBC-specific oligonucleotide. All cDNA was treated with uracil-DNA glycosylase and then went through a first 18-cycle PCR with the universal primers M1SS and BC2_uni_R. The authors processed their data as follows. For normalization, 1 million high-quality reads, each with a distinct molecular identifier, were randomly selected from each sample. Reads with shared molecular identifiers were discarded instead of being binned into consensus sequences. MiTCR, with a Q25 quality threshold and the strictest error-elimination algorithm, was used for CDR3 identification, clonotype clustering and error correction. Lower-bound total TCR beta diversity was estimated with a nonparametric unseen species model using Euler transformation. The raw public reads went through TCRdb reprocessing: fastp at Q25, MiXCR clone calling, in-frame beta chains kept. Under each unique CDR3 protein, matching rows form one entry showing the most common genes and DNA. These V and J calls are TCRdb output, not the study's own analysis. Within this sample are just under 750,000 distinct CDR3 sequences, with over 20% of them counted one time only. Clones ranked in the top ten supply roughly a fifth of the sample.

This receptor was identified in a man between 65 and 85 years old in good health. Sequenced material: blood. Recombination joined TRBV29-1 with TRBJ2-1, with 11 bases aligning to TRBD2. The DNA is TGCAGCGTTCTCCAGGACTTGACTAGCGGGGAGTACAATGAGCAGTTCTTC. Translated, it reads CSVLQDLTSGEYNEQFF.